The 21 T cell receptor beta chains below all came from one sample that was sequenced in a study of response to subunit inactivated influenza vaccine (dated by TCRdb to about 2018). The library was made by RT-PCR. Instrument used: Illumina HiSeq 2500. The raw public data were reprocessed by TCRdb itself: fastp quality trimming at Q25, MiXCR clonotype calling, in-frame beta chains only. Duplicate CDR3 protein sequences are folded into a single record with the most common DNA and genes. This sample has hundreds of thousands of distinct CDR3 sequences in its table, and approximately 14% of those were observed once. The ten largest clonotypes hold around a tenth of the sample. Sequencing used PBMCs from blood, obtained 11 to 12 days after vaccination. Source of these receptors: a man aged 45-60 years who received an inactivated influenza vaccine. Donor details come from another sample of the same person, matched by shared clones.

The chain couples TRBV20-1 to TRBJ2-1, with 7 bases lining up with TRBD1. CDR1 and CDR2 (germline): DFQATT, SNEGSKA (reference sequence). V was pared by 5 bases and J by 8 bases, with 9 bases of the junction left unmatched. The length of the CDR3 is 13 residues. The chain's CDR3 is CSAAGTVRDEQFF. DNA for the CDR3: TGCAGTGCTGCCGGGACAGTCAGGGATGAGCAGTTCTTC.

This clonotype has only a few counts. This chain uses TRBV28 with TRBJ2-3; D is unclear. Germline V CDR1 and CDR2: MDHEN, SYDVKM. The CDR3 length is 16 residues. The V end lost 3 bases, the J end lost 3 bases, and 16 bases lay between the germline ends. CDR3 bases: TGTGCCAGCAGTTTTTGGCAGGCCTCCAGGACAGATACGCAGTATTTT. Translating gives CASSFWQASRTDTQYF.

This clonotype turned up a few times. The V gene is TRBV14, the J gene TRBJ2-1; D unclear. The CDR3 is made up of 13 amino acids. The V end lost 6 bases, the J end lost 5 bases, and 11 bases lay between the germline ends. The germline gives CDR1 SGHDN, CDR2 FVKESK. In DNA, the CDR3 is TGTGCCAGCAGTCGGTGGTCCGACAATGAGCAGTTCTTC. It specifies CASSRWSDNEQFF.

The chain is built from TRBV6-2 or TRBV6-3 and TRBJ2-7; 9 bases match TRBD2. The CDR3 loop spans 13 amino acids. V was pared by 9 bases and J by 3 bases, with 6 bases of the junction left unmatched. The germline CDR1 and CDR2 sequences are MNHEY and SVGEGT. DNA for the CDR3: TGTGCCAGTGGGCTAGCGGGAATCTACGAGCAGTACTTC. Amino acid sequence: CASGLAGIYEQYF.

This clonotype was observed a few times. The gene calls are TRBV9 and TRBJ1-1; 12 bases match TRBD1. CDR3 length: 17 residues. The trim removed 4 bases at V and 4 bases at J, leaving 11 bases unmatched. Germline V gene sequence: CDR1 SGDLS, CDR2 YYNGEE. CDR3 residues: CASSPLRDRGPGTEAFF. DNA of the CDR3: TGTGCCAGCAGCCCACTACGGGACAGGGGGCCGGGCACTGAAGCTTTCTTT.

This chain links TRBV20-1 with TRBJ2-3; TRBD2 aligns across 11 bases. The CDR3 is 19 residues long. Trimming took 0 bases from V and 1 from J; bases not matched to a gene: 12. The germline V gene encodes CDR1 DFQATT and CDR2 SNEGSKA (reference sequence). In nucleotides, the CDR3 is TGCAGTGCTAGAGATTTTAAGTCCCTAGCGGGGGGTGGCACAGATACGCAGTATTTT. As protein: CSARDFKSLAGGGTDTQYF.

This clonotype was seen a handful of times. This chain links TRBV29-1 with TRBJ2-3; no clear D. V was cut by 4 bases and J by 0 bases, with 11 bases left in between. The CDR3 spans 14 residues. Germline values: CDR1 SQVTM, CDR2 ANQGSEA. CDR3 amino acids: CSVANHTSTDTQYF. DNA for the CDR3: TGCAGCGTTGCAAACCACACTAGCACAGATACGCAGTATTTT.

This clonotype was observed a single time. The chain couples TRBV3-1 to TRBJ1-2; 12 bases map to TRBD1. V shed 0 bases, J shed 8 bases, and the junction held 7 bases outside the gene matches. Germline V CDR1 and CDR2: LGHDT, YNNKEL (reference sequence). This CDR3 contains 16 residues. The CDR3 DNA sequence: TGTGCCAGCAGCCAAGATACGGGACAGGGGGCTCAAGGCTACACCTTC. As protein: CASSQDTGQGAQGYTF.

In this sample, this clonotype turned up a few times. The chain employs TRBV5-1 and TRBJ2-7; a possible D gene is TRBD1 (6 bases). This CDR3 contains 15 residues. CDR1 is SGHRS and CDR2 is YFSETQ in the germline V gene. With 0 bases removed from V and 2 bases from J, the gap between germline ends came to 12 bases. CDR3 sequence: CASSLETGWAYEQYF. As DNA, the CDR3 is TGCGCCAGCAGCTTGGAGACAGGCTGGGCCTACGAGCAGTACTTC.

The rearrangement links TRBV5-6 to TRBJ2-3, with D tentatively TRBD1 or TRBD2 (5 bases each). CDR1 is SGHDT and CDR2 is YYEEEE in the germline V gene. The V end was cut by 4 bases, the J end by 8 bases, with 11 bases between. The CDR3 totals 12 residues. The CDR3 coding sequence is TGTGCCAGCAGCCCGTTTGGGGGTACGCAGTATTTT. It yields the protein CASSPFGGTQYF.

The rearrangement joins TRBV11-3 to TRBJ2-1; TRBD1 matches at 8 bases. Trimming at V came to 5 bases and at J to 4 bases, leaving 7 bases not matched to a gene. This CDR3 contains 15 residues. Germline assignment: CDR1 SGHNT and CDR2 YENEEA. CDR3 loop: CASSQGTGRYNEQFF. The CDR3 nucleotides read TGTGCCAGCAGCCAGGGGACAGGACGGTACAATGAGCAGTTCTTC.

V usage is TRBV12-3 or TRBV12-4 and J usage is TRBJ2-3, with 7 bases aligning to TRBD1. After removal of 7 bases from V and 6 bases from J, the junction contained 4 bases not matched to a gene. The CDR3 sequence is 12 residues long. CDR3 DNA: TGTGCCAGCAAGGGGGCTCCCGATACGCAGTATTTT. Translating gives CASKGAPDTQYF.

The chain couples TRBV12-2 to TRBJ2-5; the table's D gene call, TRBD1, was not cross checked with the DNA. TRBV12-2 is assigned pseudogene status. The CDR3 is 16 amino acids. The CDR3 loop reads CASRSHPGQVQETQYF. CDR3 nucleotides: TGTGCAAGTCGCTCACACCCTGGACAGGTACAAGAGACCCAGTACTTC.

The chain has TRBV3-1 and TRBJ2-5, with D perhaps matching TRBD1 or TRBD2 (6 bases each). The ends were cut back, 0 bases at V and 4 bases at J, with 24 bases in the middle. Germline V gene sequence: CDR1 LGHDT, CDR2 YNNKEL (reference sequence). The CDR3 is made up of 19 amino acids. CDR3 in amino acids: CASSQDWDTVELARETQYF. CDR3 bases: TGTGCCAGCAGCCAAGATTGGGACACCGTGGAACTAGCTCGAGAGACCCAGTACTTC.

This clonotype was observed many times. For the CDR3, the DNA is TGTGCCAGCAGCCCCGCCGCCCTAGGAATCACAGATACGCAGTATTTT. Translated, it gives CASSPAALGITDTQYF. V usage is TRBV7-7 and J usage is TRBJ2-3; no reliable D call. Germline V gene sequence: CDR1 SSHAT, CDR2 FNYEAQ (reference sequence). V was pared by 5 bases and J by 2 bases, with 17 bases between. This CDR3 is built from 16 residues.

This chain connects TRBV5-1 to TRBJ2-5; no clear D gene. The V gene's germline CDR1 is SGHRS and CDR2 YFSETQ. The CDR3 is 16 amino acids. With 0 bases removed from V and 5 bases from J, the gap between germline ends came to 17 bases. CDR3 amino acids: CASSLGSRLYGETQYF. CDR3 coding DNA: TGCGCCAGCAGCTTGGGCTCTAGACTTTATGGGGAGACCCAGTACTTC.

This chain links TRBV4-2 with TRBJ1-1; tentatively, D is TRBD1 (5 bases). This CDR3 spans 14 amino acids. Between the trimmed V and J ends, which lost 4 bases and 3 bases, there was a span of 12 bases. Germline assignment: CDR1 LGHNA and CDR2 YNFKEQ. The CDR3 DNA reads as TGTGCCAGCAGCCCGGGGGTGGTGGACACTGAAGCTTTCTTT. Its protein product is CASSPGVVDTEAFF.

The chain carries TRBV10-3 and TRBJ2-7; D perhaps matches TRBD2 (6 bases). This CDR3 contains 15 residues. Germline V lookup: CDR1 ENHRY, CDR2 SYGVKD. V was cut by 2 bases and J by 0 bases, with 11 bases left in between. CDR3 sequence: CAISEVDGGSYEQYF. DNA of the CDR3: TGTGCCATCAGTGAGGTGGACGGGGGCTCCTACGAGCAGTACTTC.

This clonotype was recorded a few times. CDR3: CASSPRTGGREQYF. DNA of the CDR3: TGTGCCAGCAGTCCCCGGACAGGGGGCAGGGAGCAGTACTTC. The chain uses TRBV27 and TRBJ2-7; the match to TRBD1 covers 11 bases. Germline V gene sequence: CDR1 MNHEY, CDR2 SMNVEV (reference sequence). Trimming took 5 bases from V and 7 from J; bases not matched to a gene: 7. The CDR3 has 14 residues.

The chain couples TRBV28 to TRBJ2-7, with TRBD1 matching over 8 bases. J gave up 5 bases and V 5 bases, and 17 bases lay outside the gene matches. The CDR3 spans 17 residues. CDR1 MDHEN and CDR2 SYDVKM come from the germline V gene. The CDR3 nucleotides read TGTGCCAGCAGTCCAGGCCGTTTGAGCAGGGGGCTCAACGAGCAGTACTTC. It yields the protein CASSPGRLSRGLNEQYF.

This clonotype has a handful of counts. The rearrangement links TRBV24-1 to TRBJ2-3, with unresolved D. Looked up from germline, CDR1 is KGHDR and CDR2 is SFDVKD. The CDR3 contains 13 residues. V was clipped by 3 bases and J by 6 bases, with 9 bases between them. The CDR3 DNA reads TGTGCCACCAGTGATGCAGTTTTTGATACGCAGTATTTT. As protein: CATSDAVFDTQYF.